Listed here are 32 T cell receptor beta chains from one sample, sequenced in a study of T cell responses to AZD1222 COVID-19 vaccine. Assay used: immunoSEQ multiplex PCR; TCRdb lists only in-frame clones, some missing. The sample carries 110,000 to 150,000 clones, approximately 90% recorded once. The input for sequencing was peripheral blood, taken 28 days after the second AZD1222 dose. These receptors were collected from an adult who received the AZD1222 COVID-19 vaccine.

CDR3: CASRSGTGMDYGYTF. The CDR3 DNA is TGTGCCAGCAGGTCCGGGACAGGGATGGACTATGGCTACACCTTC. This chain uses TRBV7-9 with TRBJ1-2; 9 positions agree with TRBD1. Germline V CDR1 and CDR2: SEHNR, FQNEAQ (reference sequence). J was trimmed by 3 bases and V by 6 bases; bases with no gene match: 8. The CDR3 spans 15 residues.

The genes are TRBV10-2 and TRBJ1-6; possibly TRBD1 for D (5 bases). The CDR3 length is 14 residues. Germline V gives CDR1 WSHSY, CDR2 SAAADI. V was shortened by 4 bases and J by 7 bases, with 11 bases between the two germline ends. This chain's CDR3 is CASSGPGRNSPLHF. The CDR3 DNA reads as TGCGCCAGCAGTGGCCCAGGGAGGAATTCACCCCTCCACTTT.

The chain employs TRBV12-5 and TRBJ1-1; no clear D. Trimming took off 2 bases at V and 3 bases at J, with 4 bases between the two ends. Germline values: CDR1 LGHNT, CDR2 FRNRAP. The CDR3 is 12 residues long. The CDR3 DNA reads as TGTGCTAGTGGTTTGAGGGACACTGAAGCTTTCTTT. Translation gives CASGLRDTEAFF.

The J gene is TRBJ2-5, the V gene TRBV2; tentatively, D is TRBD1 (6 bases). This CDR3 has 14 amino acids. Germline V gene sequence: CDR1 SNHLY, CDR2 FYNNEI. The V gene lost 6 bases and the J gene lost 5 bases, with 16 bases spanning the gap. CDR3 DNA: TGTGCCAGCAGACTACAGGGTTCTTGGGAGACCCAGTACTTC. Protein sequence: CASRLQGSWETQYF.

The V gene is TRBV7-9, the J gene TRBJ1-6; a possible D gene is TRBD1 (5 bases). V was pared by 6 bases and J by 7 bases, with 13 bases between. CDR1 is SEHNR and CDR2 is FQNEAQ in the germline V gene (reference sequence). The CDR3 has 14 residues. CDR3 in amino acids: CASRGGTGNSPLHF. Here the CDR3 DNA reads TGTGCCAGCAGAGGAGGGACCGGAAATTCACCCCTCCACTTT.

This clone was counted once. The chain carries TRBV3-1 (or the pseudogene TRBV3-2) and TRBJ1-1; unclear D gene. The CDR3 extends over 15 amino acids. V was shortened by 1 base and J by 6 bases, with 15 bases between the two germline ends. CDR1 and CDR2 (germline): LGHDT, YNNKEL (reference sequence). Here the CDR3 DNA reads TGTGCCAGCAGCCAAGGAGTTCGAGCGGGAGCTGAAGCTTTCTTT. It translates to CASSQGVRAGAEAFF.

This clone appeared a single time. Other DNA sequences in this sample translate to the same CDR3. V and J are TRBV7-9 and TRBJ1-2, with D unclear. Trimming shortened V by 3 bases and J by 0 bases, and 5 bases separated the two germline ends. The CDR3 runs to 13 residues. Germline V CDR1 and CDR2: SEHNR, FQNEAQ (reference sequence). The CDR3: CASSFFSNYGYTF. CDR3 nucleotide sequence: TGTGCCAGCAGCTTTTTTTCTAACTATGGCTACACCTTC.

The chain links TRBV7-3 to TRBJ1-1; D perhaps matches TRBD1 (5 bases). The CDR3 runs to 13 residues. CDR1 and CDR2 (germline): SGHTA, FQGTGA. V gave up 4 bases and J gave up 2 bases, with 8 bases separating them. CDR3 protein: CASSWGENTEAFF. As DNA, the CDR3 is TGTGCCAGCAGCTGGGGGGAAAACACTGAAGCTTTCTTT.

The V call is TRBV5-1, the J call TRBJ1-4; TRBD1 aligns across 8 bases. Trimming at V came to 3 bases and at J to 8 bases, leaving 6 bases not matched to a gene. The CDR3 sequence is 14 residues long. CDR1 is SGHRS, CDR2 YFSETQ, per germline. CDR3 loop: CASSSQGAEEKLFF. The CDR3 DNA reads TGCGCCAGCAGCTCCCAGGGGGCTGAGGAAAAACTGTTTTTT.

The chain is built from TRBV4-1 and TRBJ2-5; either TRBD1 or TRBD2 may supply D (6 bases each). CDR1 and CDR2 (germline): MGHRA, YSYEKL. This CDR3 has 17 amino acids. Trimming left V 1 base short and J 6 bases short, with 21 bases between. The CDR3 spells CASSQGDRRGGVQTQYF. CDR3 coding DNA: TGCGCCAGCAGCCAAGGGGATCGCAGGGGAGGCGTACAGACCCAGTACTTC.

The V call is TRBV20-1, the J call TRBJ2-1, with 8 bases that match TRBD2. With V trimmed by 3 bases and J by 7 bases, 8 bases remained unmatched. Germline lookup yields CDR1 DFQATT and CDR2 SNEGSKA (reference sequence). The CDR3 loop spans 14 amino acids. The CDR3 DNA reads TGCAGTGCTAGTTTAGAGCGGGGGTCTAATGAGCAGTTCTTC. Amino acids: CSASLERGSNEQFF.

The chain's CDR3 is CASTGGPNTEAFF. As DNA, the CDR3 is TGTGCCAGCACGGGTGGCCCTAACACTGAAGCTTTCTTT. The chain couples TRBV6-5 to TRBJ1-1; D is ambiguous. Between the trimmed V and J ends, which lost 7 bases and 2 bases, there was a span of 11 bases. Germline CDR1 is MNHEY and CDR2 is SVGAGI. This CDR3 has 13 residues.

The J gene is TRBJ2-7, the V gene TRBV12-5; D is ambiguous. Germline V gives CDR1 LGHNT, CDR2 FRNRAP. The CDR3 totals 16 residues. Trimming took off 2 bases at V and 0 bases at J, with 14 bases between the two ends. CDR3: CASGLSNYIDSYEQYF. CDR3 in DNA: TGTGCTAGTGGTTTGTCCAACTACATCGACTCCTACGAGCAGTACTTC.

A word on this clone: The junction departs from the called germline gene at one end, perhaps through a read error. The V gene is TRBV7-7, the J gene TRBJ2-5; 8 bases line up with TRBD2. The V gene's germline CDR1 is SSHAT and CDR2 FNYEAQ (reference sequence). The CDR3 sequence is 14 residues long. The CDR3 region has the DNA TGTGCTAGCAGCTTGGTGAGCGGGAGTCGGACCCAGTACTTC. Translated, it gives CASSLVSGSRTQYF. The variable domain in full, with the rest retrieved from reference TRBV7-7 and TRBJ2-5, is GAGVSQSPRYKVTKRGQDVTLRCDPISSHATLYWYQQALGQGPEFLTYFNYEAQPDKSGLPSDRFSAERPEGSISTLTIQRTEQRDSAMYRCASSLVSGSRTQYFGPGTRLLVL.

V gene TRBV11-2 combines with J gene TRBJ1-1; no reliable D call. V gave up 5 bases and J gave up 0 bases, with 10 bases separating them. The CDR3 covers 14 residues. Germline assignment: CDR1 SGHAT and CDR2 FQNNGV. The DNA for the CDR3 is TGTGCCAGCAGCAAAACGGACCTGAACACTGAAGCTTTCTTT. Translation gives CASSKTDLNTEAFF.

V and J are TRBV2 and TRBJ1-4, with TRBD1 matching over 7 bases. Germline V gene data show CDR1 as SNHLY and CDR2 as FYNNEI. V lost 8 bases and J lost 0; bases outside the gene matches: 6. The CDR3 totals 15 residues. The CDR3 loop reads CASGLTGTTNEKLFF. The CDR3 DNA follows: TGTGCCAGCGGTTTGACAGGGACAACTAATGAAAAACTGTTTTTT. Full variable domain (remainder filled in from reference TRBV2 and TRBJ1-4): EPEVTQTPSHQVTQMGQEVILRCVPISNHLYFYWYRQILGQKVEFLVSFYNNEISEKSEIFDDQFSVERPDGSNFTLKIRSTKLEDSAMYFCASGLTGTTNEKLFFGSGTQLSVL.

The chain recombines TRBV4-2 with TRBJ1-2, with a tentative D call TRBD1 (5 bases). The V and J ends lost 1 base and 0 bases respectively, with 9 bases between them. The CDR3 spans 15 residues. Germline V gives CDR1 LGHNA, CDR2 YNFKEQ. In DNA form, the CDR3 reads TGTGCCAGCAGCCAAGGGGGCGCAGCTAACTATGGCTACACCTTC. It specifies CASSQGGAANYGYTF.

The V gene is TRBV6-5, the J gene TRBJ1-2; 9 bases map to TRBD1. There are 15 residues in the CDR3. Germline trimming cut 2 bases from V and 2 bases from J; bases unmatched to any gene: 3. Germline V lookup: CDR1 MNHEY, CDR2 SVGAGI. The CDR3 region is CASSYKTGGNYGYTF. The CDR3 region has the DNA TGTGCCAGCAGTTACAAGACAGGGGGGAACTATGGCTACACCTTC.

This clone is a singleton in its sample. V and J are TRBV12-3 or TRBV12-4 and TRBJ1-5, with 7 bases aligning to TRBD1. The CDR3 is made up of 13 amino acids. Unmatched junction bases numbered 2, after V lost 2 bases and J lost 7 bases. CDR3 DNA sequence: TGTGCCAGCAGTTTAACAGGGGAACAGCCCCAGCATTTT. As protein: CASSLTGEQPQHF.

This chain connects TRBV18 to TRBJ1-5; the D gene is possibly TRBD1 (5 bases). Trimming left V 2 bases short and J 4 bases short, with 9 bases between. Germline lookup yields CDR1 KGHSH and CDR2 LQKENI. The CDR3 totals 14 residues. DNA for the CDR3: TGTGCCAGCTCACCATTAGGACAAAATCAGCCCCAGCATTTT. This gives the protein CASSPLGQNQPQHF. Supplemented by reference TRBV18 and TRBJ1-5, the full variable domain reads NAGVMQNPRHLVRRRGQEARLRCSPMKGHSHVYWYRQLPEEGLKFMVYLQKENIIDESGMPKERFSAEFPKEGPSILRIQQVVRGDSAAYFCASSPLGQNQPQHFGDGTRLSIL.

J is TRBJ2-3 and V is TRBV7-8; D not certain. CDR1 SGHVS and CDR2 FQNEAQ come from the germline V gene. The CDR3 extends over 13 amino acids. V lost 5 bases and J lost 4, with 10 bases in between. CDR3 in DNA: TGTGCCAGCAGCCTCACCTGGGCAGATACGCAGTATTTT. It is translated as CASSLTWADTQYF.

The V and J genes are TRBV29-1 and TRBJ1-1; D is undetermined. Trimming stripped 6 bases from V and 1 base from J, with 15 bases between. The CDR3 consists of 14 residues. Germline V gene data show CDR1 as SQVTM and CDR2 as ANQGSEA. The CDR3 reads CSVPPRDWNTEAFF. As DNA, the CDR3 is TGCAGCGTCCCTCCGCGGGATTGGAACACTGAAGCTTTCTTT.

The gene calls are TRBV2 and TRBJ1-3, with D unresolved. Germline V gives CDR1 SNHLY, CDR2 FYNNEI. V was pared by 7 bases and J by 1 base, with 8 bases between. The CDR3 has 13 residues. The CDR3, as DNA: TGTGCCAGCACCCAGGAGTCTGGAAACACCATATATTTT. The encoded protein is CASTQESGNTIYF.

J is TRBJ2-7 and V is TRBV12-5, with a possible D match to TRBD1 (6 bases). The CDR3 is 14 amino acids. Per germline, CDR1 LGHNT and CDR2 FRNRAP. The ends were cut back, 8 bases at V and 6 bases at J, with 20 bases in the middle. The CDR3 region is CASLLDRPSGEQYF. The CDR3, as DNA: TGTGCTAGTCTCCTCGACAGGCCATCGGGCGAGCAGTACTTC.

V is TRBV9 and J is TRBJ1-2; 9 bases fit TRBD1. The ends lost 5 bases at V and 4 bases at J; junction bases unmatched: 9. The CDR3 consists of 15 residues. Germline V gene sequence: CDR1 SGDLS, CDR2 YYNGEE. CDR3 nucleotides: TGTGCCAGCAGTTACCGGGACAGGGCCGGCTATGGCTACACCTTC. Residues: CASSYRDRAGYGYTF. The full variable domain, its missing parts supplied by reference TRBV9 and TRBJ1-2, is DSGVTQTPKHLITATGQRVTLRCSPRSGDLSVYWYQQSLDQGLQFLIQYYNGEERAKGNILERFSAQQFPDLHSELNLSSLELGDSALYFCASSYRDRAGYGYTFGSGTRLTVV.

The chain employs TRBV19 and TRBJ1-4; D remains unclear. The CDR3 covers 15 residues. The germline V gene has CDR1 LNHDA and CDR2 SQIVND (reference sequence). Between the trimmed V and J ends, which lost 6 bases and 5 bases, there was a span of 16 bases. The CDR3 region is CASRPPGGLNEKLFF. CDR3 nucleotides: TGTGCCAGTAGGCCTCCAGGCGGCCTAAATGAAAAACTGTTTTTT.

The rearrangement joins TRBV18 to TRBJ1-3; weak D call: TRBD1 (5 bases). Trimming took 2 bases from V and 3 from J, leaving 14 bases between them. The CDR3 runs to 16 residues. In germline, CDR1 is KGHSH, CDR2 LQKENI. In DNA, the CDR3 is TGTGCCAGCTCACCAATCCCCGCGGGGGTTGGAAACACCATATATTTT. Encoded protein: CASSPIPAGVGNTIYF.

V gene TRBV11-2 combines with J gene TRBJ1-1; 7 nucleotides align to TRBD1. The CDR3 has 12 residues. The junction had 4 bases not matched to a gene; V was cut back by 5 bases and J by 7 bases. Per germline, CDR1 SGHAT and CDR2 FQNNGV. The CDR3, as DNA: TGTGCCAGCAGCCCAGGGACAGTTGAAGCTTTCTTT. Protein product: CASSPGTVEAFF.

The CDR3 protein is CASSGEPSSYNEQFF. In nucleotides, the CDR3 is TGCGCCAGCAGCGGGGAGCCAAGCTCCTACAATGAGCAGTTCTTC. This chain uses TRBV5-1 with TRBJ2-1; possible D gene TRBD2, 5 bases. Deletions cut 4 bases from V and 0 bases from J, with 11 bases between. This CDR3 spans 15 amino acids. CDR1 is SGHRS and CDR2 is YFSETQ in the germline V gene.

V and J are TRBV5-1 and TRBJ1-1, with D perhaps matching TRBD1 (6 bases). This CDR3 has 15 residues. V shed 4 bases and J shed 9 bases, with 22 bases lying between them. Germline values: CDR1 SGHRS, CDR2 YFSETQ. The CDR3 coding sequence is TGCGCCAGCAGCGGGGGGGACACTTCTCACTTCCAAGCTTTCTTT. As protein: CASSGGDTSHFQAFF.

The chain joins TRBV12-3 or TRBV12-4 to TRBJ1-2; D not certain. The V gene lost 6 bases and the J gene lost 8 bases, with 16 bases spanning the gap. CDR3 size: 13 residues. DNA of the CDR3: TGTGCCAGCAGCAGGAATCCTTTTGAGGGCTACACCTTC. Encoded protein: CASSRNPFEGYTF.

The rearrangement links TRBV6-1 to TRBJ1-4, with unresolved D. Between the trimmed V and J ends, which lost 0 bases and 4 bases, there was a span of 6 bases. Per germline, CDR1 MNHNS and CDR2 SASEGT. The CDR3 is 14 residues long. In DNA, the CDR3 is TGTGCCAGCAGTGAAGCCGGAAGTAATGAAAAACTGTTTTTT. It yields the protein CASSEAGSNEKLFF.